Included here is one TCR beta chain sequence, with context. This clonotype was observed many times. This receptor's antigen is unknown. The input lacks base qualities; no much larger clone sits a single base away. What the treatment or condition label conveys for this sample: live attenuated yellow fever vaccine strain. At each blood-draw timepoint, two biological replicates of bulk PBMCs were obtained. PBMCs were isolated from peripheral blood using a standard Ficoll-Paque protocol. TriZol was used to extract RNA from bulk PBMCs, CD4 and CD8 fractions, and dextramer-positive and dextramer-negative fractions. The data were produced on an Illumina NovaSeq 6000. TCR cDNA was made using 5'RACE template switching, a step that added a universal primer site and unique molecular identifiers. Priming of cDNA synthesis was performed from both the TCR alpha and TCR beta constant segments. Libraries were amplified in two PCR steps, with sample barcodes and sequencing adapters added in the second step. Sequencing of libraries was done on Illumina HiSeq 2500 (2x100 bp) or NovaSeq (2x150 bp). Processing in the source paper ran as follows. Demultiplexing of reads and collapsing into UMI consensus sequences were performed with MIGEC, and V(D)J alignment was carried out with MiXCR. Vaccine-responding clonotypes were defined with edgeR using replicate PBMC samples, requiring FDR below 0.01 and a log2 fold change above 5 up to day 15. CD4 or CD8 identity was assigned to each bulk clonotype according to whether the clonotype was present at higher abundance in the sequenced CD4 repertoire or the sequenced CD8 repertoire. TCRdb reprocessing: public reads trimmed at Q25 with fastp, clones called with MiXCR, in-frame beta chains kept. Rows with one shared CDR3 protein collapse into an entry with the most common genes and DNA. The V and J calls shown here were made by TCRdb, not taken from the authors' results. The sample has about 260,000 distinct CDR3 sequences on record, about 3.7% of them singletons. Of the sample, around 20% is held by the ten largest clones.

The CDR3 contains 16 residues, cysteine and phenylalanine counted. Of all the DNA, just the CDR3 is kept, 48 bases in frame from base 1. The germline V gene (reference sequence) gives CDR1 as DFQATT and CDR2 as SNEGSKA. The V and J ends are trimmed by 6 bases and 0 bases, leaving 15 bases between them. The sample originates from a study of T cells after yellow fever vaccination (dated by TCRdb to between 2018 and 2020). Study-level background: The SMART-Seq v4 Ultra Low Input RNA kit was used to prepare libraries from fractions with low cell numbers. To follow T-cell clones before and after primary and booster YFV17D yellow fever vaccination, bulk TCR alpha and beta repertoires were sequenced over time. The cohort comprised two healthy male donors, one aged 18 to 30 and one aged 30 to 40 years. Blood samples were taken at several timepoints before and after primary and secondary immunization, and bulk PBMC replicates and cell subsets were isolated.

Overall results and qualifications from the work: Computational filtering was needed because FACS-sorted repertoires could contain abundant contaminating clonotypes from the bulk population. After the booster, most clones that had expanded after primary vaccination were detected again (about 95% of CD4 and 88% of CD8), suggesting broad maintenance of memory. A small fraction of clonotypes appeared in both the CD4 and CD8 compartments, likely as a result of convergent recombination. Because the study included only two donors, the extent to which the findings can be generalized is limited. Compared with the primary T-cell response, the secondary T-cell response was weaker but faster, peaking on day 5 rather than day 15.

Specimen: PBMCs, collected 15 days after the yellow fever booster vaccination. The TCR was taken from a man between 18 and 29 years old who received the YFV17D yellow fever vaccine. The sequence is built from TRBV20-1 and TRBJ2-6; TRBD1 is possibly the D segment (5 matching bases). The CDR3 is CSAPEAGHSGANVLTF. The sequenced DNA: TGCAGTGCCCCCGAGGCCGGACACTCTGGGGCCAACGTCCTGACTTTC.